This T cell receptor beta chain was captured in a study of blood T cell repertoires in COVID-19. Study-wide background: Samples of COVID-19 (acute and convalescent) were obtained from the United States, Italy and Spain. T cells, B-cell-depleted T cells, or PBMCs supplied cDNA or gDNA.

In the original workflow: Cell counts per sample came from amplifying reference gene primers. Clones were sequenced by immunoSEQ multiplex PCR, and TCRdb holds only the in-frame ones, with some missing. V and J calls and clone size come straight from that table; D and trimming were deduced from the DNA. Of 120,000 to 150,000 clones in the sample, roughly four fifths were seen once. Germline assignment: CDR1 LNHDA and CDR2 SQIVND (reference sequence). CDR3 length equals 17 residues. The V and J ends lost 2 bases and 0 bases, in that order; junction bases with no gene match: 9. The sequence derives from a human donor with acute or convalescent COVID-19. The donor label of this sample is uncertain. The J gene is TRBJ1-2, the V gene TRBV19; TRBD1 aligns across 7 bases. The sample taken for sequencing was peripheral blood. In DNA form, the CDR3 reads TGTGCCAGTAGTATATCCTTCGGACAGGTCTCTAACTATGGCTACACCTTC. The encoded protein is CASSISFGQVSNYGYTF.